The 9 T cell receptor beta chains presented below share a single source sample, sequenced in a study of T cell responses to AZD1222 COVID-19 vaccine (dated by TCRdb to the early 2020s). The time point label on this specimen signifies: baseline before first vaccination. The library was obtained by the immunoSEQ multiplex PCR assay. Drawn from immuneACCESS, this table holds only the in-frame rearrangements with V and J called that TCRdb kept. Clones are partly lost; checked studies trace under half to an unresolved V gene and leave the rest unexplained. The sample table holds under 130,000 clones, of which approximately 92% were seen once. Together, the top ten hold approximately 1.1% of the sample. The sample was peripheral blood, taken on day 0 of AZD1222 vaccination. These receptors were taken from an adult in good health.

The J gene is TRBJ1-3, the V gene TRBV11-1; D is unresolved. CDR3 length: 14 amino acids. The ends were cut back, 5 bases at V and 4 bases at J, with 12 bases in the middle. Germline V CDR1 and CDR2: SGHAT, FQDESV (reference sequence). The CDR3 region has the DNA TGTGCCAGCAGCGTCCGGCGATACGGAAACACCATATATTTT. Amino acid sequence: CASSVRRYGNTIYF.

The chain is built from TRBV2 and TRBJ1-1; D perhaps matches TRBD1 (6 bases). CDR3 length: 14 amino acids. The V end was cut by 1 base, the J end by 6 bases, with 12 bases between. Germline assignment: CDR1 SNHLY and CDR2 FYNNEI. For the CDR3, the DNA is TGTGCCAGCAGTGAAGGGAGGGGGAAGGCTGAAGCTTTCTTT. Translated: CASSEGRGKAEAFF.

V usage is TRBV29-1 and J usage is TRBJ1-1; D is perhaps TRBD1 (5 bases). CDR1 and CDR2 from the germline V gene are SQVTM and ANQGSEA. The CDR3 loop spans 12 amino acids. V was cut by 6 bases and J by 4 bases, with 12 bases left in between. CDR3 sequence: CSVGRDVTEAFF. The CDR3, as DNA: TGCAGCGTGGGACGGGATGTCACTGAAGCTTTCTTT.

This chain connects TRBV28 to TRBJ1-3; D possibly corresponds to TRBD1 (5 bases). The germline CDR1 and CDR2 sequences are MDHEN and SYDVKM. This CDR3 comprises 13 residues. With 4 bases removed from V and 8 bases from J, the gap between germline ends came to 12 bases. CDR3 residues: CASSSGTPDTIYF. The CDR3 bases are TGTGCCAGCAGTTCCGGGACTCCGGACACCATATATTTT.

The chain has TRBV29-1 and TRBJ1-2; weak D call: TRBD1 (6 bases). The ends were cut back, 4 bases at V and 3 bases at J, with 12 bases in the middle. In germline, CDR1 is SQVTM, CDR2 ANQGSEA. This CDR3 contains 13 residues. DNA for the CDR3: TGCAGCGTTGGTCAAGGGGGGGACTATGGCTACACCTTC. Its protein product is CSVGQGGDYGYTF.

The chain has TRBV5-4 and TRBJ2-2, with D hard to call. V lost 2 bases and J lost 5, with 7 bases in between. CDR3 length: 13 amino acids. Germline CDR1 is SGHNT and CDR2 is YYREEE (reference sequence). CDR3 amino acids: CASSFQSTGELFF. The CDR3 DNA follows: TGTGCCAGCAGCTTTCAGTCTACCGGGGAGCTGTTTTTT.

This chain links TRBV9 with TRBJ1-3; D may be TRBD1 (5 bases). The CDR3 length is 15 residues. The ends were cut back, 1 base at V and 0 bases at J, with 8 bases in the middle. Germline CDR1 reads SGDLS; CDR2 reads YYNGEE. DNA of the CDR3: TGTGCCAGCAGCGTACAGGGAAGCTCTGGAAACACCATATATTTT. It yields the protein CASSVQGSSGNTIYF.

The chain recombines TRBV27 with TRBJ2-7, with a possible D match to TRBD2 (5 bases). Germline CDR1 MNHEY, CDR2 SMNVEV (reference sequence). This CDR3 has 15 residues. With 6 bases removed from V and 2 bases from J, the gap between germline ends came to 17 bases. The CDR3 sequence is CASSARAASTYEQYF. The CDR3, as DNA: TGTGCCAGCAGCGCAAGAGCGGCCTCTACCTACGAGCAGTACTTC.

The rearrangement uses TRBV6-5 and TRBJ1-1; D may be TRBD1 (5 bases). Per germline, CDR1 MNHEY and CDR2 SVGAGI. This CDR3 has 15 amino acids. Trimming cost V 5 bases and J 0 bases, with 13 bases left between them. The CDR3 sequence is CASSPGGILNTEAFF. In DNA, the CDR3 is TGTGCCAGCAGTCCTGGGGGGATTTTGAACACTGAAGCTTTCTTT.